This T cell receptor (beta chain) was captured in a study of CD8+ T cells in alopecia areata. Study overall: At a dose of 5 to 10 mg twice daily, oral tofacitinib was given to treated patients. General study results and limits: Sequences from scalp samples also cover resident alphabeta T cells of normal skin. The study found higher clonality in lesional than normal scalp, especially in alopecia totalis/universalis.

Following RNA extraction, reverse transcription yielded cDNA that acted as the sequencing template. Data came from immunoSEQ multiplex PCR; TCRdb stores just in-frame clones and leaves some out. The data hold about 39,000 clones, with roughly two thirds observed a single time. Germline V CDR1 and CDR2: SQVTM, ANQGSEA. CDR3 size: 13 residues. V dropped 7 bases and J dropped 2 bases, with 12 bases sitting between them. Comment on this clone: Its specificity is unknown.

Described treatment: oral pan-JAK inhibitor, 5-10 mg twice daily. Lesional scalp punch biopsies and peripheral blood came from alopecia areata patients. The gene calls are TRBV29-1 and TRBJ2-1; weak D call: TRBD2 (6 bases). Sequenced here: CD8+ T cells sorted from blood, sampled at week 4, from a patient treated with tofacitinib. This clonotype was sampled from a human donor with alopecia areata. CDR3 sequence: CSALGGTYNEQFF. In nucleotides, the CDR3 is TGCAGCGCCCTCGGGGGTACCTACAATGAGCAGTTCTTC.